The 20 T cell receptor beta chains below were found in one sample sequenced in a study of T cells in Graves' hyperthyroidism and ophthalmopathy. Researchers took RNA transcripts and amplified the TCR beta CDR3 regions from them. Primed by the HTBI set, a first-round RT-PCR was run on the TCR CDR3. TCRdb recomputed calls from the multiplex PCR reads with MiXCR, one row per CDR3 protein. The table has under 350,000 distinct CDR3 sequences, roughly 21% seen once. Sequencing input: blood. The receptors here all came from a woman aged 45-59 years with Graves' hyperthyroidism.

V is TRBV10-3 and J is TRBJ2-1, with 9 bases fitting TRBD1. Germline V gene data show CDR1 as ENHRY and CDR2 as SYGVKD. This CDR3 comprises 14 residues. Trimming took 4 bases from V and 7 from J; bases not matched to a gene: 5. The CDR3 sequence is CAISGGTGSNEQFF. DNA of the CDR3: TGTGCCATCAGTGGTGGGACAGGGTCAAATGAGCAGTTCTTC.

The chain employs TRBV5-1 and TRBJ2-7; perhaps TRBD1 as D (6 bases). V was pared by 4 bases and J by 3 bases, with 11 bases between. Germline values: CDR1 SGHRS, CDR2 YFSETQ. This CDR3 comprises 13 residues. The CDR3 DNA reads as TGCGCCAGCAGCGCCACAGGGAACTACGAGCAGTACTTC. It codes for CASSATGNYEQYF.

The table lists this clonotype with a few counts. The chain joins TRBV10-3 to TRBJ2-6; D is unclear. The CDR3 sequence is 13 residues long. Germline values: CDR1 ENHRY, CDR2 SYGVKD. Trimming stripped 4 bases from V and 7 bases from J, with 8 bases between. The DNA for the CDR3 is TGTGCCATCAGTGCGGCCACCGCCAACGTCCTGACTTTC. Its protein product is CAISAATANVLTF.

This clonotype was recorded at least ten times. The chain joins TRBV7-9 to TRBJ2-2; possibly TRBD2 for D (6 bases). The CDR3 contains 16 residues. V was cut by 5 bases and J by 0 bases, with 13 bases left in between. Per the germline V gene, CDR1 is SEHNR and CDR2 is FQNEAQ (reference sequence). This CDR3 reads CASSLGGTSNTGELFF. In DNA form, the CDR3 reads TGTGCCAGCAGCCTAGGTGGGACTTCGAACACCGGGGAGCTGTTTTTT.

The V gene is TRBV4-1, the J gene TRBJ2-7; D may match TRBD1 or TRBD2 (6 bases each). V lost 4 bases, J lost 4 bases, and 11 bases lay in between. This CDR3 spans 13 amino acids. Per germline, CDR1 MGHRA and CDR2 YSYEKL. This chain's CDR3 is CASSPTRGYEQYF. As DNA, the CDR3 is TGCGCCAGCAGCCCGACTAGGGGGTACGAGCAGTACTTC.

This clonotype appeared many times. This rearrangement joins TRBV20-1 to TRBJ2-2; D unclear. The CDR3 runs 14 residues. CDR1 and CDR2 (germline): DFQATT, SNEGSKA (reference sequence). The V end was cut by 1 base, the J end by 5 bases, with 11 bases between. CDR3 region: CSARATWWTGELFF. The CDR3 nucleotides read TGCAGTGCTAGAGCTACGTGGTGGACCGGGGAGCTGTTTTTT.

This clonotype was seen repeatedly, ten times or more. The chain has TRBV6-6 and TRBJ1-6; TRBD1 might be the D (5 bases). V lost 0 bases, J lost 8 bases, and 11 bases lay in between. The CDR3 totals 15 residues. Germline assignment: CDR1 MNHNY and CDR2 SVGAGI (reference sequence). Written as DNA, the CDR3 is TGTGCCAGCAGTTACTCATCAGGGTATGATTCACCCCTCCACTTT. Protein sequence: CASSYSSGYDSPLHF.

This clonotype has ten or more counts. The CDR3 reads CASSLSRSTEAFF. In DNA, the CDR3 is TGTGCCAGCAGTTTATCCCGGAGCACTGAAGCTTTCTTT. J is TRBJ1-1 and V is TRBV28; D gene uncertain. Germline V CDR1 and CDR2: MDHEN, SYDVKM. V was clipped by 1 base and J by 4 bases, with 7 bases between them. The CDR3 loop spans 13 amino acids.

In its sample, this clonotype was seen many times. V and J are TRBV5-1 and TRBJ2-7; D unresolved. The CDR3 runs to 13 residues. V lost 5 bases and J 2 bases, leaving 11 bases between the germline ends. Looked up from germline, CDR1 is SGHRS and CDR2 is YFSETQ. The DNA for the CDR3 is TGCGCCAGCAGAGAGGTCTCAGCCTACGAGCAGTACTTC. It translates to CASREVSAYEQYF.

This clonotype was observed many times. This chain connects TRBV30 to TRBJ2-5, with D maybe TRBD2 (6 bases). The germline V gene encodes CDR1 GTSNPN and CDR2 SVGIG (reference sequence). Trimming left V 3 bases short and J 5 bases short, with 16 bases between. CDR3 size: 14 residues. CDR3 region: CAWRPVWGVETQYF. CDR3 coding DNA: TGTGCCTGGAGGCCGGTCTGGGGGGTTGAGACCCAGTACTTC.

In its sample, this clonotype was seen many times. This chain uses TRBV3-1 with TRBJ2-7; tentatively, D is TRBD1 (6 bases). Trimming cost V 2 bases and J 4 bases, with 9 bases left between them. Germline values: CDR1 LGHDT, CDR2 YNNKEL (reference sequence). The CDR3 is 13 amino acids. For the CDR3, the DNA is TGTGCCAGCAGCCAATACAGGGCTTACGAGCAGTACTTC. This sequence encodes CASSQYRAYEQYF.

V and J are TRBV25-1 and TRBJ2-3; TRBD2 matches at 8 bases. The CDR3 is made up of 15 amino acids. CDR1 is MGHDK and CDR2 is SYGVNS in the germline V gene. The J segment lost 10 bases and the V segment lost 3 bases, leaving 12 bases of the junction unmatched. The CDR3 DNA reads as TGTGCCAGCAGTGATATTCCCGGTGTAGCGGGGCCGCAGTATTTT. This encodes CASSDIPGVAGPQYF.

This sequence joins TRBV20-1 and TRBJ2-1; 7 bases fit TRBD2. The J segment lost 0 bases and the V segment lost 7 bases, leaving 0 bases of the junction unmatched. The length of the CDR3 is 12 residues. From germline, CDR1 is DFQATT and CDR2 SNEGSKA (reference sequence). The CDR3 spells CSGEGSYNEQFF. DNA for the CDR3: TGCAGTGGGGAGGGCTCCTACAATGAGCAGTTCTTC.

The chain is built from TRBV20-1 and TRBJ2-7, with TRBD2 matching over 10 bases. Losses at the gene ends were 0 bases for V and 4 bases for J; bases not matched to a gene: 0. The CDR3 totals 13 residues. In germline, CDR1 is DFQATT, CDR2 SNEGSKA (reference sequence). The CDR3: CSARELAGYEQYF. The CDR3 DNA sequence: TGCAGTGCTAGAGAACTAGCGGGATACGAGCAGTACTTC.

V gene TRBV11-2 combines with J gene TRBJ2-1; D is uncertain. The CDR3 has 15 residues. The germline V gene has CDR1 SGHAT and CDR2 FQNNGV. The V and J ends lost 2 bases and 0 bases respectively, with 8 bases between them. The chain's CDR3 is CASSLMSNSYNEQFF. In nucleotides, the CDR3 is TGTGCCAGCAGCTTAATGTCTAACTCCTACAATGAGCAGTTCTTC. The whole variable domain, remainder taken from reference TRBV11-2 and TRBJ2-1, is EAGVAQSPRYKIIEKRQSVAFWCNPISGHATLYWYQQILGQGPKLLIQFQNNGVVDDSQLPKDRFSAERLKGVDSTLKIQPAKLEDSAVYLCASSLMSNSYNEQFFGPGTRLTVL.

This chain links TRBV3-1 with TRBJ2-5; 9 nucleotides agree with TRBD2. After removal of 4 bases from V and 4 bases from J, the junction contained 1 base not matched to a gene. The CDR3 totals 13 residues. Germline CDR1 is LGHDT and CDR2 is YNNKEL (reference sequence). The DNA of the CDR3 is TGTGCCAGCAGCCTGACTAGCGGAGAGACCCAGTACTTC. Its protein product is CASSLTSGETQYF.

This chain joins TRBV7-9 and TRBJ2-1; no clear D gene. CDR1 is SEHNR and CDR2 is FQNEAQ in the germline V gene (reference sequence). The CDR3 has 13 residues. With 5 bases removed from V and 5 bases from J, the gap between germline ends came to 10 bases. The CDR3 region is CASSNGRHNEQFF. The CDR3 region has the DNA TGTGCCAGCAGCAATGGACGGCACAATGAGCAGTTCTTC.

This chain links TRBV20-1 with TRBJ1-1; no reliable D call. The V end lost 0 bases, the J end lost 1 base, and 6 bases lay between the germline ends. Germline lookup yields CDR1 DFQATT and CDR2 SNEGSKA (reference sequence). The CDR3 is 13 amino acids. Written as DNA, the CDR3 is TGCAGTGCTAGAGAAGTAGCGAACACTGAAGCTTTCTTT. Its translation: CSAREVANTEAFF.

This clonotype appeared a few times. The V call is TRBV14, the J call TRBJ2-4, with TRBD1 matching over 7 bases. V trimming: 0 bases; J trimming: 6 bases; junction bases outside the gene matches: 5. Per the germline V gene, CDR1 is SGHDN and CDR2 is FVKESK. This CDR3 is built from 15 residues. The CDR3: CASSQDSRGLNIQYF. CDR3 bases: TGTGCCAGCAGCCAAGATTCAAGGGGGCTAAACATTCAGTACTTC.

This clonotype was recorded at least ten times. The rearrangement uses TRBV28 and TRBJ2-2, with TRBD1 matching over 7 bases. Looked up from germline, CDR1 is MDHEN and CDR2 is SYDVKM. The CDR3 extends over 15 amino acids. Trimming at V came to 4 bases and at J to 6 bases, leaving 8 bases not matched to a gene. The CDR3 is CASSSGQPSSGELFF. CDR3 nucleotides: TGTGCCAGCAGTTCGGGACAGCCCAGCTCCGGGGAGCTGTTTTTT. Filled out from reference TRBV28 and TRBJ2-2, the complete variable domain reads DVKVTQSSRYLVKRTGEKVFLECVQDMDHENMFWYRQDPGLGLRLIYFSYDVKMKEKGDIPEGYSVSREKKERFSLILESASTNQTSMYLCASSSGQPSSGELFFGEGSRLTVL.